These T cell receptor beta chains were read from a single sample in a study of T cell changes during pregnancy in multiple sclerosis. Only in-frame clones appear in the TCRdb table, and some are missing; sequencing was by immunoSEQ multiplex PCR. The sample shows roughly 80,000 clones, about 92% of them seen only once. This sample comprised peripheral blood, obtained in the second trimester of pregnancy. Receptors were obtained from a female donor with multiple sclerosis, enrolled in a pregnancy study. The CDR3 runs from the conserved cysteine through the conserved F or W. The D gene is left open where the match is weak. Clone size is given for some rows only: seen once, a few or many times, or a class if the clone is expanded.

j_gene | d_gene | v_gene | abundance | CDR3aa | CDR3nt
TRBJ1-2 | . | TRBV6-5 | . | CASSPGRSNGYTF | TGTGCCAGCAGCCCAGGCCGTTCGAACGGCTACACCTTC
TRBJ2-7 | TRBD2 | TRBV7-9 | . | CASSFYGLAGDEQYF | TGTGCCAGCAGCTTCTACGGACTAGCGGGGGACGAGCAGTACTTC
TRBJ1-1 | . | TRBV5-6 | . | CASSSVGGYTEAFF | TGTGCCAGCAGCTCGGTTGGGGGGTACACTGAAGCTTTCTTT
TRBJ1-5 | TRBD1 | TRBV7-3 | . | CASSPSTGPGEPQHF | TGTGCCAGCAGCCCCTCGACAGGGCCCGGGGAGCCCCAGCATTTT
TRBJ1-4 | . | TRBV5-4 | . | CASSLAGWEEKLFF | TGTGCCAGCAGCTTGGCAGGGTGGGAAGAAAAACTGTTTTTT
TRBJ1-2 | . | TRBV2 | few | CASSERGPYGYTF | TGTGCCAGCAGTGAACGCGGTCCTTATGGCTACACCTTC
TRBJ1-1 | TRBD1 | TRBV14 | . | CASSQDRGQNTKLNTEAFF | TGTGCCAGCAGCCAAGATCGGGGACAGAATACCAAGTTGAACACTGAAGCTTTCTTT
TRBJ1-1 | TRBD1 | TRBV15 | . | CATSAPQGVMTEAFF | TGTGCCACCAGCGCGCCCCAGGGGGTGATGACTGAAGCTTTCTTT
TRBJ2-3 | TRBD2 | TRBV30 | . | CAWKVGGPSDTQYF | TGTGCCTGGAAAGTGGGAGGGCCATCAGATACGCAGTATTTT
TRBJ1-5 | TRBD1 | TRBV9 | . | CASSTRQGVIPQPQHF | TGTGCCAGCAGCACCCGACAGGGTGTCATCCCACAGCCCCAGCATTTT
TRBJ2-5 | . | TRBV27 | . | CASSMDSQETQYF | TGTGCCAGCAGTATGGACTCCCAAGAGACCCAGTACTTC
TRBJ2-5 | TRBD2 | TRBV7-7 | once | CASSLVPRGFQETQYF | TGTGCTAGCAGCTTAGTGCCGCGGGGGTTTCAAGAGACCCAGTACTTC
TRBJ1-1 | TRBD1 | TRBV27 | . | CASSERQGGEEAFF | TGTGCCAGCAGTGAACGACAGGGAGGAGAAGAAGCTTTCTTT
TRBJ2-5 | . | TRBV5-8 | . | CASSPQRGAATQYF | TGTGCCAGCAGCCCCCAACGGGGGGCTGCGACCCAGTACTTC
TRBJ1-5 | . | TRBV7-2 | . | CASTPVGAANQPQHF | TGTGCCAGCACCCCCGTGGGGGCCGCAAATCAGCCCCAGCATTTT
TRBJ1-1 | . | TRBV5-6 | . | CASSLRSVTEAFF | TGTGCCAGCAGCTTGCGGTCTGTCACTGAAGCTTTCTTT
TRBJ2-7 | TRBD2 | TRBV7-8 | . | CASSLVAAGVGEQYF | TGTGCCAGCAGCTTAGTGGCAGCGGGAGTCGGCGAGCAGTACTTC
TRBJ2-1 | TRBD1 | TRBV13 | . | CASSPDRANEQFF | TGTGCCAGCAGCCCAGACAGGGCAAATGAGCAGTTCTTC
TRBJ1-1 | . | TRBV6-6 | . | CASSLGQNTEAFF | TGTGCCAGCAGTTTGGGCCAGAACACTGAAGCTTTCTTT
TRBJ1-2 | TRBD1 | TRBV7-3 | . | CASNQPGEDRNYGYTF | TGTGCCAGCAATCAACCGGGGGAGGACAGGAACTATGGCTACACCTTC
TRBJ1-1 | TRBD1 | TRBV19 | . | CASSTQTGYEEAFF | TGTGCCAGTAGTACGCAGACAGGGTATGAGGAAGCTTTCTTT
TRBJ2-3 | . | TRBV7-2 | . | CASSFGGYTDTQYF | TGTGCCAGCAGCTTTGGGGGCTACACAGATACGCAGTATTTT
TRBJ2-7 | . | TRBV5-7 | . | CASSLVTGGYEQYF | TGTGCCAGCAGCTTGGTGACCGGGGGCTACGAGCAGTACTTC
TRBJ1-2 | . | TRBV18 | . | CASSPPRNSAGPYGYTF | TGTGCCAGCTCACCACCCCGTAACTCGGCAGGGCCCTATGGCTACACCTTC
TRBJ1-6 | TRBD1 | TRBV2 | . | CASSVQGESPLHF | TGTGCCAGCAGTGTTCAGGGGGAGTCACCCCTCCACTTT
TRBJ2-5 | TRBD2 | TRBV6-1 | . | CASSEEGLSPGLAEETQYF | TGTGCCAGCAGTGAAGAGGGACTCTCACCGGGACTAGCAGAGGAGACCCAGTACTTC
TRBJ2-7 | TRBD1 | TRBV2 | few | CASTGTGLYEQYF | TGTGCCAGCACCGGGACAGGACTCTACGAGCAGTACTTC
TRBJ1-1 | . | TRBV18 | . | CASSRGDTEAFF | TGTGCCAGCTCACGGGGAGACACTGAAGCTTTCTTT
TRBJ2-3 | TRBD2 | TRBV6-5 | . | CASSSGLAGSRDTQYF | TGTGCCAGCAGTTCGGGACTAGCGGGGTCGCGAGATACGCAGTATTTT
TRBJ1-2 | . | TRBV7-9 | . | CASSFDFDSHYGYTF | TGTGCCAGCAGCTTCGACTTTGACAGCCACTATGGCTACACCTTC
TRBJ2-1 | . | TRBV2 | . | CASRTTRGSYNEQFF | TGTGCCAGCAGAACGACGCGGGGCAGCTACAATGAGCAGTTCTTC
TRBJ2-5 | TRBD2 | TRBV23-1 | . | CASSLVWGGDEETQYF | TGCGCCAGCAGTCTAGTATGGGGGGGGGATGAAGAGACCCAGTACTTC
TRBJ1-5 | TRBD1 | TRBV5-1 | . | CASSPTGDSNQPQHF | TGCGCCAGCAGCCCAACAGGGGATAGCAATCAGCCCCAGCATTTT
TRBJ1-4 | TRBD1 | TRBV5-8 | once | CASSLGSQGAIKNEKLFF | TGTGCCAGCAGCTTGGGTTCACAGGGGGCGATTAAGAATGAAAAACTGTTTTTT
TRBJ1-5 | . | TRBV4-2 | . | CASSQDRGQPQHF | TGTGCCAGCAGCCAAGATCGGGGTCAGCCCCAGCATTTT
TRBJ2-7 | . | TRBV7-9 | . | CASSLEEGGYEQYF | TGTGCCAGCAGCTTAGAGGAGGGTGGATACGAGCAGTACTTC
TRBJ2-1 | . | TRBV6-5 | . | CASSYEGFNEQFF | TGTGCCAGCAGTTACGAGGGATTTAATGAGCAGTTCTTC
TRBJ1-6 | TRBD1 | TRBV6-5 | . | CASRRTGAYNSPLHF | TGTGCCAGCAGGAGGACAGGGGCGTATAATTCACCCCTCCACTTT
TRBJ1-5 | TRBD1 | TRBV6-6 | . | CATRDRVQPQHF | TGTGCCACCCGGGACAGGGTGCAGCCCCAGCATTTT
TRBJ2-3 | . | TRBV7-3 | once | CASSLGGHSTDTQYF | TGTGCCAGCAGCTTAGGCGGGCATAGCACAGATACGCAGTATTTT